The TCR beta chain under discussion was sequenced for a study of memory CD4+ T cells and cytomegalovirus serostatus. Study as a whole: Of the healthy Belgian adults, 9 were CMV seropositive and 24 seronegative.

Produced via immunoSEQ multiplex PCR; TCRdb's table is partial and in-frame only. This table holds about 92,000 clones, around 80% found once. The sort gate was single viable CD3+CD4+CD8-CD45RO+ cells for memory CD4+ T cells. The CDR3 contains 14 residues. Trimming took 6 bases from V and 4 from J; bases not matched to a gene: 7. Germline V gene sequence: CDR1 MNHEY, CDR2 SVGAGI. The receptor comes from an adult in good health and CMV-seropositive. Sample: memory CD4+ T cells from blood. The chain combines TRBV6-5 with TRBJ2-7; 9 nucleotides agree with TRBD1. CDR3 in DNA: TGTGCCAGCAGGTTCGGGACAGGGCCGTACGAGCAGTACTTC. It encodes CASRFGTGPYEQYF.